This is a list of T cell receptor beta chains from one sample in a study of CD8+CD57+ T cells in acquired aplastic anemia. A single record per CDR3 protein comes from TCRdb applying MiXCR to the reads. The profile shows about 160,000 distinct CDR3 sequences, around 40% of them singletons. What was sequenced was sorted CD4+, CD8+, or CD8+CD57+ T cells (not recorded which) from PBMCs. All receptors derive from a human donor in good health. The CDR3 runs from the conserved cysteine through the conserved F or W. Each record gives: clone size, D gene, J gene, V gene, CDR3 DNA, CDR3 protein. The D gene is left open where the match is weak. The size field is filled for only some rows; it gives once, few, many or a size class.

- | - | TRBJ2-5 | TRBV5-1 | TGCGCCAGCAGCCGGACCGGGACACAAGAGACCCAGTACTTC | CASSRTGTQETQYF
- | TRBD1 | TRBJ1-2 | TRBV15 | TGTGCCACCAGCAGAGATACGAGACAGGGTGGCTATGGCTACACCTTC | CATSRDTRQGGYGYTF
many | TRBD1 | TRBJ2-3 | TRBV3-1 | TGTGCCAGCAGCCTGACAGGGGGCGCGGGAGATACGCAGTATTTT | CASSLTGGAGDTQYF
- | - | TRBJ1-2 | TRBV24-1 | TGTGCCACCAGTGGCGCGAGTGGCTACACCTTC | CATSGASGYTF
- | - | TRBJ2-7 | TRBV2 | TGTGCCAGCAGAGGGGTCGAGCAGTACTTC | CASRGVEQYF
- | - | TRBJ1-5 | TRBV19 | TGTGCCAGTAACCAGGGCGATCAGCCCCAGCATTTT | CASNQGDQPQHF
- | - | TRBJ2-3 | TRBV30 | TGTGCCTGGGGCCGGTGGGGCGGGATCACAGATACGCAGTATTTT | CAWGRWGGITDTQYF
once | - | TRBJ2-7 | TRBV24-1 | TGTGCCACCAGTGGACAACCGGGGATGAACGACGAGCAGTACTTC | CATSGQPGMNDEQYF
many | - | TRBJ2-1 | TRBV20-1 | TGCAGTGCTAGAGATGAAAATGAGCAGTTCTTC | CSARDENEQFF
few | TRBD2 | TRBJ2-3 | TRBV20-1 | TGCAGTGCTACGACTAGCGGGATAGATACGCAGTATTTT | CSATTSGIDTQYF
once | - | TRBJ2-5 | TRBV7-9 | TGTGCCAGCAGCTTAGCCGAATCTGGGACCCAGTACTTC | CASSLAESGTQYF
many | - | TRBJ1-6 | TRBV25-1 | TGTGCCAGCAGTGAACTCGGCAGGGTTGATTCACCCCTCCACTTT | CASSELGRVDSPLHF
many | TRBD1 | TRBJ1-3 | TRBV11-1 | TGTGCCAGCAGCCCCGCAGACAGGGTTTCGGGAAACACCATATATTTT | CASSPADRVSGNTIYF
- | TRBD2 | TRBJ2-5 | TRBV2 | TGTGCCAGCAGTATGGGACTAGCGGGGGGCGGGGAGACCCAGTACTTC | CASSMGLAGGGETQYF
- | - | TRBJ2-1 | TRBV9 | TGTGCCAGCAGCCAGGCCCTCAATGTGCAGTTCTTC | CASSQALNVQFF
- | TRBD1 | TRBJ2-7 | TRBV9 | TGTGCCAGCAGTGCTAGGGAACAGGGGGCGTCCTACGAGCAGTACTTC | CASSAREQGASYEQYF
- | TRBD2 | TRBJ2-7 | TRBV20-1 | TGCAGTGCTAGAAAGATCGGACTAGCGGGAGTAGGCGAGCAGTACTTC | CSARKIGLAGVGEQYF
- | - | TRBJ1-2 | TRBV29-1 | TGCAGCGTTGGTGTCAACTATGGCTACACCTTC | CSVGVNYGYTF
- | - | TRBJ2-5 | TRBV11-1 | TGTGCCAGCAGCCCCCCCAAGGGGGTGCTTATGGGAGGCAGAGAGACCCAGTACTTC | CASSPPKGVLMGGRETQYF
many | - | TRBJ2-1 | TRBV19 | TGTGCCAGTACCAGGGACCGAATCTCCTACAATGAGCAGTTCTTC | CASTRDRISYNEQFF
- | - | TRBJ2-3 | TRBV27 | TGTGCCAGCAGTCTCCGGACTTGGACAGCAAGCACAGATACGCAGTATTTT | CASSLRTWTASTDTQYF
many | - | TRBJ1-4 | TRBV2 | TGTGCCAGCAGTGATCGGGACAAGAATGAAAAACTGTTTTTT | CASSDRDKNEKLFF
- | - | TRBJ1-5 | TRBV10-3 | TGTGCCATCAGTGACACGGGAAATCAGCCCCAGCATTTT | CAISDTGNQPQHF
- | TRBD1 | TRBJ2-3 | TRBV12-5 | TGTGCTAGTGGTTTGAGGCAGGGGGCAGATACGCAGTATTTT | CASGLRQGADTQYF
- | - | TRBJ1-5 | TRBV20-1 | TGCAGTGCTACCATGTGGGGGCCGGGACAGCCCCAGCATTTT | CSATMWGPGQPQHF
- | TRBD2 | TRBJ2-2 | TRBV27 | TGTGCCAGCCGGACGACTAGCGGGGCGGTGGGGGAGCTGTTTTTT | CASRTTSGAVGELFF
- | - | TRBJ1-5 | TRBV30 | TGTGCCTGTTCCAGTGGCAGACAAAATCAGCCCCAGCATTTT | CACSSGRQNQPQHF
many | - | TRBJ2-7 | TRBV14 | TGTGCCAGCAGCATCCCCGGGAGTGCTCGCGAGCAGTACTTC | CASSIPGSAREQYF
many | - | TRBJ1-1 | TRBV7-9 | TGTGCCAGCAGCGAGCAAGGAAACACTGAAGCTTTCTTT | CASSEQGNTEAFF
- | - | TRBJ1-1 | TRBV10-1 | TGCGCCAGCAGTGAGATCTGTCGTAGCCACTACAACACTGAAGCTTTCTTT | CASSEICRSHYNTEAFF
many | - | TRBJ2-3 | TRBV11-2 | TGTGCCAGCAGCTTTGGATCTATGGGAGTTGATACGCAGTATTTT | CASSFGSMGVDTQYF
- | - | TRBJ2-3 | TRBV7-2 | TGTGCCAGCAGCCGAGGTCCAGGGGAGGATACGCAGTATTTT | CASSRGPGEDTQYF
- | - | TRBJ2-3 | TRBV10-3 | TGTGCCATCAGTGGGGATGATACGCAGTATTTT | CAISGDDTQYF
many | - | TRBJ2-5 | TRBV6-6 | TGTGCCAGCAGTTACTGGCGGTCCCGCCCAGAGACCCAGTACTTC | CASSYWRSRPETQYF
- | TRBD2 | TRBJ2-2 | TRBV6-5 | TGTGCCAGCAGTTACGTGTGGGACTATACCGGGGAGCTGTTTTTT | CASSYVWDYTGELFF
- | - | TRBJ1-1 | TRBV28 | TGTGCCAGCAGTTCCGAAGGGTTGTTGACTTTCTTT | CASSSEGLLTFF
many | TRBD2 | TRBJ2-7 | TRBV15 | TGTGCCACCAGCAGAGAGCCAGCGGGAGGCCCCTACGAGCAGTACTTC | CATSREPAGGPYEQYF
many | TRBD2 | TRBJ2-1 | TRBV5-1 | TGCGCCAGCAGCGCTGGGACTAGCGGGATGACCGCGCAGTTCTTC | CASSAGTSGMTAQFF
many | - | TRBJ2-6 | TRBV6-1 | TGTGCCAGCAGTGTTGTGATGCCAGGGGCCAACGTCCTGACTTTC | CASSVVMPGANVLTF
few | TRBD1 | TRBJ2-5 | TRBV15 | TGTGCCACCAGCAGAGATACGGGACAGGGAGAAGAGACCCAGTACTTC | CATSRDTGQGEETQYF
- | - | TRBJ2-1 | TRBV20-1 | TGCAGTGGCGAAACTCACACGGAAACCTACAATGAGCAGTTCTTC | CSGETHTETYNEQFF
- | TRBD2 | TRBJ2-7 | TRBV4-1 | TGCGCCAGCAGCCAAGGAAGACTGGGACTAGCGGGAGTGTCTTCCTACGAGCAGTACTTC | CASSQGRLGLAGVSSYEQYF
- | - | TRBJ1-1 | TRBV15 | TGTGCCACCAGCAGAGATTCCGTCAACACTGAAGCTTTCTTT | CATSRDSVNTEAFF
- | TRBD1 | TRBJ1-1 | TRBV2 | TGTGCCAGCAGCCCCGGACAGGGCTCTGAAGCTTTCTTT | CASSPGQGSEAFF
- | TRBD1 | TRBJ1-3 | TRBV2 | TGTGCCAGCAGGGGACAGGCCTCTGGAAACACCATATATTTT | CASRGQASGNTIYF
many | - | TRBJ1-3 | TRBV5-1 | TGCGCCAGCAGTCGAACCCAGGGTGATGGAAACACCATATATTTT | CASSRTQGDGNTIYF